Following are 18 T cell receptor beta chains from one sample sequenced in a study of T-cell memory formation after mild COVID-19. Via MiXCR, TCRdb re-called the 5' RACE reads, giving one row per CDR3 protein. Seen here are about 290,000 distinct CDR3 sequences, approximately 15% observed once, and the top ten hold around a fifth. Sequencing was carried out using PBMCs or a T cell subset sorted from them (not recorded which). The receptors stem from a man between 18 and 35 years old who had mild COVID-19 (a few samples of this study predate the infection). Cell type and time point are not known.

This clonotype has only a few counts. This sequence joins TRBV28 and TRBJ1-5; 8 bases are shared with TRBD1. This CDR3 is 17 amino acids long. The J segment lost 0 bases and the V segment lost 6 bases, leaving 10 bases of the junction unmatched. Germline assignment: CDR1 MDHEN and CDR2 SYDVKM. The CDR3 loop is CASRIDRGVYSNQPQHF. In DNA, the CDR3 is TGTGCCAGCAGGATCGACAGGGGCGTATATAGCAATCAGCCCCAGCATTTT.

This rearrangement joins TRBV7-2 to TRBJ2-1; 8 positions agree with TRBD2. CDR1 and CDR2 from the germline V gene are SGHTA and FQGNSA. The CDR3 has 15 amino acids. Losses at the gene ends were 3 bases for V and 4 bases for J; bases not matched to a gene: 5. The CDR3 nucleotides are TGTGCCAGCAGCTTGGGAGCGGGGGTGTACAATGAGCAGTTCTTC. It translates to CASSLGAGVYNEQFF.

The chain combines TRBV4-1 with TRBJ2-5, with a tentative D call TRBD1 (5 bases). This CDR3 is built from 13 residues. V gave up 3 bases and J gave up 6 bases, with 11 bases separating them. The V gene's germline CDR1 is MGHRA and CDR2 YSYEKL. The CDR3 sequence is CASSHPGRKTQYF. The CDR3 DNA reads TGCGCCAGCAGCCACCCAGGGCGAAAGACCCAGTACTTC.

The V call is TRBV12-3 or TRBV12-4, the J call TRBJ1-3, with 9 bases lining up with TRBD1. This CDR3 contains 15 residues. Trimming took 6 bases from V and 4 from J; bases not matched to a gene: 7. The CDR3 spells CASRDRGAPGNTIYF. The DNA of the CDR3 is TGTGCCAGCAGGGACAGGGGTGCTCCCGGAAACACCATATATTTT.

This clonotype appeared a few times. The J gene is TRBJ2-5, the V gene TRBV12-3 or TRBV12-4; a possible D gene is TRBD1 (6 bases). V was clipped by 7 bases and J by 2 bases, with 17 bases between them. There are 15 residues in the CDR3. CDR3 DNA: TGTGCCAGCACCCTCGAACAGGGTCGGCAAGAGACCCAGTACTTC. Translating gives CASTLEQGRQETQYF.

The rearrangement uses TRBV19 and TRBJ2-7; perhaps D is TRBD1 or TRBD2 (5 bases each). V lost 10 bases and J 0 bases, leaving 19 bases between the germline ends. The CDR3 extends over 15 amino acids. Looked up from germline, CDR1 is LNHDA and CDR2 is SQIVND (reference sequence). CDR3 protein: CATSTGAPSSYEQYF. The CDR3 nucleotides read TGTGCCACCTCGACCGGGGCCCCAAGCTCCTACGAGCAGTACTTC.

This clonotype was recorded at least ten times. V usage is TRBV2 and J usage is TRBJ2-5; D possibly corresponds to TRBD1 (6 bases). CDR3 size: 14 residues. Per germline, CDR1 SNHLY and CDR2 FYNNEI. The V and J ends lost 7 bases and 4 bases respectively, with 16 bases between them. The CDR3, as DNA: TGTGCCAGCATGGACAGCTCCCCTAGAGAGACCCAGTACTTC. Translated, it gives CASMDSSPRETQYF.

The chain carries TRBV2 and TRBJ1-5; D gene unclear. The CDR3 totals 13 residues. In germline, CDR1 is SNHLY, CDR2 FYNNEI. Trimming pared 5 bases from V and 7 bases from J, leaving 12 bases between. CDR3 DNA sequence: TGTGCCAGCAGTTACGGACCCAGCCAGCCCCAGCATTTT. Translating gives CASSYGPSQPQHF.

This chain uses TRBV6-1 with TRBJ2-7; no reliable D call. The germline V and J ends were trimmed by 1 base and 4 bases, with 5 bases remaining between them. This CDR3 has 12 residues. Germline lookup yields CDR1 MNHNS and CDR2 SASEGT. The chain's CDR3 is CASSEVGYEQYV. The CDR3, as DNA: TGTGCCAGCAGTGAAGTGGGGTACGAGCAGTACGTC.

The gene calls are TRBV28 and TRBJ1-2; no clear D gene. The CDR3 runs 12 residues. Trimming stripped 3 bases from V and 8 bases from J, with 10 bases between. Germline values: CDR1 MDHEN, CDR2 SYDVKM. The CDR3 DNA follows: TGTGCCAGCAGTTTCGGAAGGAACGGCTACACCTTC. Translated: CASSFGRNGYTF.

This clonotype has more than one count but fewer than ten. This chain uses TRBV29-1 with TRBJ1-2; D remains ambiguous. The CDR3 spans 13 residues. V was cut by 0 bases and J by 4 bases, with 9 bases left in between. In germline, CDR1 is SQVTM, CDR2 ANQGSEA. CDR3 coding DNA: TGCAGCGTTGAAGATCAGGCTTTCTATGGCTACACCTTC. This sequence encodes CSVEDQAFYGYTF.

This rearrangement joins TRBV7-9 to TRBJ2-2; 7 bases align to TRBD1. The V and J ends lost 5 bases and 1 base, in that order; junction bases with no gene match: 7. This CDR3 comprises 16 residues. Germline CDR1 SEHNR, CDR2 FQNEAQ (reference sequence). In nucleotides, the CDR3 is TGTGCCAGCAGCGCGCGGACAGGTTTGAACACCGGGGAGCTGTTTTTT. This codes for CASSARTGLNTGELFF.

The chain is built from TRBV12-3 or TRBV12-4 and TRBJ1-2; TRBD1 matches at 7 bases. Trimming removed 8 bases from V and 4 bases from J; junction bases left unmatched: 10. The CDR3 is 14 residues long. The CDR3 loop reads CASLPTGETYGYTF. CDR3 DNA sequence: TGTGCCAGCCTTCCCACAGGGGAGACCTATGGCTACACCTTC.

The gene calls are TRBV11-1 and TRBJ2-3; D perhaps matches TRBD1 (6 bases). The CDR3 loop spans 13 amino acids. V was cut by 4 bases and J by 8 bases, with 13 bases left in between. The germline V gene encodes CDR1 SGHAT and CDR2 FQDESV (reference sequence). The CDR3 loop reads CASSSAGAGTQYF. DNA for the CDR3: TGTGCCAGCAGCTCCGCAGGGGCGGGTACGCAGTATTTT. Using reference TRBV11-1 and TRBJ2-3 for the parts outside the CDR3, the full variable domain is EAEVAQSPRYKITEKSQAVAFWCDPISGHATLYWYRQILGQGPELLVQFQDESVVDDSQLPKDRFSAERLKGVDSTLKIQPAELGDSAMYLCASSSAGAGTQYFGPGTRLTVL.

This clonotype was seen ten or more times. The V gene is TRBV28, the J gene TRBJ1-3; 9 bases line up with TRBD1. Trimming removed 6 bases from V and 7 bases from J; junction bases left unmatched: 7. The CDR3 spans 14 residues. From germline, CDR1 is MDHEN and CDR2 SYDVKM. The CDR3 protein is CASSQGQGRNTIYF. CDR3 coding DNA: TGTGCCAGCAGCCAAGGACAGGGGAGGAACACCATATATTTT.

This clonotype was observed a handful of times. This sequence joins TRBV18 and TRBJ1-1; unclear D gene. The CDR3 extends over 17 amino acids. Per the germline V gene, CDR1 is KGHSH and CDR2 is LQKENI. V lost 4 bases and J 2 bases, leaving 20 bases between the germline ends. The CDR3 loop reads CASSRMEVNRGNTEAFF. CDR3 in DNA: TGTGCCAGCTCACGGATGGAGGTGAATCGGGGTAACACTGAAGCTTTCTTT.

The CDR3 DNA follows: TGTGCCAGCAGCCGAGGGAGACCGAATCAGCCCCAGCATTTT. Amino acids: CASSRGRPNQPQHF. The rearrangement links TRBV27 to TRBJ1-5, with D hard to call. Germline CDR1 MNHEY, CDR2 SMNVEV (reference sequence). The CDR3 covers 14 residues. Trimming removed 6 bases at V and 4 bases at J, with 13 bases between.

A few counts support this clonotype. CDR3 coding DNA: TGTGCCACCAGTGATGGGGGACTTGTCACAGATACGCAGTATTTT. Translation gives CATSDGGLVTDTQYF. This rearrangement joins TRBV24-1 to TRBJ2-3; D is perhaps TRBD2 (6 bases). Trimming cost V 3 bases and J 2 bases, with 11 bases left between them. Germline-derived CDR1 and CDR2 are KGHDR and SFDVKD. CDR3 length: 15 amino acids.